The T cell receptor beta chain described here comes from a study of blood T cell repertoires in COVID-19. Sequencing was performed with immunoSEQ multiplex PCR; in TCRdb, only in-frame clones are kept and a portion is missing. In the table there are 130,000 to 150,000 clones, around 87% of which are singletons. The CDR3 is 16 residues long. Germline V CDR1 and CDR2: MNHNS, SASEGT. Trimming shortened V by 2 bases and J by 7 bases, and 20 bases separated the two germline ends. The origin of this receptor is a woman aged 50 to 60 with active or convalescent COVID-19. What was sequenced was peripheral blood. The chain is built from TRBV6-1 and TRBJ1-2; D remains unclear. CDR3 protein: CASSEPSMERVRGYTF. In DNA form, the CDR3 reads TGTGCCAGCAGTGAACCTTCCATGGAGAGGGTGCGTGGCTACACCTTC.